The source of this TCR beta chain is a study of blood T cell repertoires in COVID-19. Study background: The United States, Italy and Spain supplied acute and convalescent COVID-19 samples. T cells, B-cell-depleted T cells, or PBMCs provided the cDNA or gDNA that served as material.

Method: immunoSEQ multiplex PCR; TCRdb's copy keeps in-frame clones and lacks some. The sample lists under 100,000 clones; approximately 92% were seen once. The CDR3 covers 18 residues. CDR1 is MNHEY, CDR2 SMNVEV, per germline (reference sequence). V lost 10 bases and J lost 0, with 22 bases in between. Sequencing used peripheral blood. The receptor comes from a woman aged 55-70 years with active COVID-19. The genes are TRBV27 and TRBJ2-6; the D gene is possibly TRBD2 (7 bases). The CDR3 DNA reads as TGTGCCACCCTGGCAGTGGGGGGGGCAATCTCTGGGGCCAACGTCCTGACTTTC. Translating gives CATLAVGGAISGANVLTF.